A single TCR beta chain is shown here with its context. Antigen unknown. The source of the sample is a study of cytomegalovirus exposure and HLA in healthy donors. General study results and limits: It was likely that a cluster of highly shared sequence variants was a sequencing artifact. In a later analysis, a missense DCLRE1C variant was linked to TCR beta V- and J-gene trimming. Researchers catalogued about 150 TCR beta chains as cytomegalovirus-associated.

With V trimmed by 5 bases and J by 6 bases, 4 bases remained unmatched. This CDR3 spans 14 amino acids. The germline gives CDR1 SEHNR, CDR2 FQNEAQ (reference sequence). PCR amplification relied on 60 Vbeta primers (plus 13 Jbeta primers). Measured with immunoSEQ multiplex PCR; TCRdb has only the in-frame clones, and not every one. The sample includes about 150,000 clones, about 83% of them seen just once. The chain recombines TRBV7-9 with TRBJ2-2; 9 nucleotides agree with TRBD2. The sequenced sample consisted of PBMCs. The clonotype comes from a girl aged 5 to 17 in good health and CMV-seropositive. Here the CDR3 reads CASSRTSVSGELFF. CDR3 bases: TGTGCCAGCAGCAGGACTAGCGTGTCCGGGGAGCTGTTTTTT.